The 15 T cell receptor beta chains presented below share a single source sample, sequenced in a study of T-cell reconstitution after alpha-beta-depleted transplantation in children. Preparing the TCRbeta library involved the use of unique molecular identifiers. TCRdb processed the PCR reads anew with MiXCR; each CDR3 protein has one entry. The data hold 550,000 to 800,000 distinct CDR3 sequences, with roughly 13% observed a single time. The sequenced sample was PBMCs, obtained before TCRalphabeta/CD19-depleted stem cell transplant. Receptor source: a girl aged 2 to 9 with congenital amegakaryocytic thrombocytopenia, due to receive a stem cell transplant.

With respect to this clonotype: A much more abundant neighbour one base away suggests this may be a read error. This chain uses TRBV24-1 with TRBJ2-3, with no clear D. Per the germline V gene, CDR1 is KGHDR and CDR2 is SFDVKD. CDR3 size: 15 residues. V was pared by 3 bases and J by 10 bases, with 19 bases between. The CDR3 DNA reads as TGTGCCACCAGTGATCCCGGGCCCGAGATCGATGCGCAGTATTTT. Protein sequence: CATSDPGPEIDAQYF.

The V call is TRBV20-1, the J call TRBJ2-5; 8 bases line up with TRBD1. CDR3 length: 15 amino acids. The trim removed 1 base at V and 0 bases at J, leaving 4 bases unmatched. Per germline, CDR1 DFQATT and CDR2 SNEGSKA (reference sequence). The CDR3 sequence is CSARGGQAYQETQYF. DNA for the CDR3: TGCAGTGCTAGAGGGGGACAGGCTTACCAAGAGACCCAGTACTTC.

The table lists this clonotype with many counts. CDR3 loop: CASGRDRAYEQYF. The DNA of the CDR3 is TGTGCCAGCGGCCGGGACAGGGCCTACGAGCAGTACTTC. V gene TRBV3-1 combines with J gene TRBJ2-7; 9 bases are shared with TRBD1. This CDR3 spans 13 amino acids. V gave up 8 bases and J gave up 2 bases; unmatched junction bases: 4. Per germline, CDR1 LGHDT and CDR2 YNNKEL (reference sequence).

In its sample, this clonotype was seen a few times. This rearrangement joins TRBV20-1 to TRBJ2-7; 7 bases are a match to TRBD1. Germline CDR1 and CDR2: DFQATT and SNEGSKA (reference sequence). V lost 2 bases and J lost 3; bases outside the gene matches: 7. The CDR3 is 14 amino acids. This CDR3 is CSARIQGSGYEQYF. The DNA for the CDR3 is TGCAGTGCTAGAATACAGGGGTCGGGCTACGAGCAGTACTTC.

To note about this clonotype: A much more abundant neighbour one base away suggests this may be a read error. The CDR3 here is CGSSLIGTNEKLFF. The CDR3, as DNA: TGTGGCAGCAGTTTAATAGGAACTAATGAAAAACTGTTTTTT. The chain couples TRBV12-3 or TRBV12-4 to TRBJ1-4; no firm D call. CDR3 size: 14 residues.

This clonotype has a count of ten or more. The chain has TRBV10-2 and TRBJ2-5; 9 nucleotides match TRBD2. The CDR3 totals 14 residues. Germline loops: CDR1 WSHSY, CDR2 SAAADI. The ends lost 6 bases at V and 1 base at J; junction bases unmatched: 3. In nucleotides, the CDR3 is TGCGCCAGCAGGACTAGCGGTTTCCAAGAGACCCAGTACTTC. Translated, it gives CASRTSGFQETQYF.

The J gene is TRBJ2-5, the V gene TRBV5-6; D may be TRBD2 (5 bases). The CDR3 has 14 residues. CDR1 and CDR2 (germline): SGHDT, YYEEEE. Trimming shortened V by 4 bases and J by 5 bases, and 15 bases separated the two germline ends. The CDR3 reads CASSRFSGGETQYF. The CDR3 DNA follows: TGTGCCAGCAGCCGTTTTTCGGGCGGGGAGACCCAGTACTTC.

This clonotype was seen only a few times. V usage is TRBV12-3 or TRBV12-4 and J usage is TRBJ2-1; D is possibly TRBD1 or TRBD2 (5 bases each). The CDR3 runs to 16 residues. Trimming left V 6 bases short and J 6 bases short, with 21 bases between. The CDR3 DNA reads TGTGCCAGCAGACCCCCGGGAAAAGGGGCGACCAATGAGCAGTTCTTC. Protein product: CASRPPGKGATNEQFF.

This clonotype was recorded at least ten times. The chain joins TRBV29-1 to TRBJ2-5; D is possibly TRBD1 (5 bases). V was pared by 1 base and J by 1 base, with 7 bases between. The germline V gene encodes CDR1 SQVTM and CDR2 ANQGSEA. CDR3 length: 13 residues. The CDR3 coding sequence is TGCAGCGTTGAAGGGACAACCCAAGAGACCCAGTACTTC. The encoded protein is CSVEGTTQETQYF.

This clonotype was observed at least ten times. J is TRBJ2-1 and V is TRBV11-1; D is perhaps TRBD2 (5 bases). Trimming took 1 base from V and 4 from J, leaving 11 bases between them. The length of the CDR3 is 15 residues. Germline V gene lookup returns CDR1 SGHAT and CDR2 FQDESV (reference sequence). The CDR3 region has the DNA TGTGCCAGCAGCTTAGGGGAGCCGGAATACAATGAGCAGTTCTTC. Translated: CASSLGEPEYNEQFF. Complete variable domain (other parts from reference TRBV11-1 and TRBJ2-1): EAEVAQSPRYKITEKSQAVAFWCDPISGHATLYWYRQILGQGPELLVQFQDESVVDDSQLPKDRFSAERLKGVDSTLKIQPAELGDSAMYLCASSLGEPEYNEQFFGPGTRLTVL.

Ten or more counts support this clonotype. V usage is TRBV20-1 and J usage is TRBJ2-1, with 7 bases fitting TRBD1. The CDR3 has 12 amino acids. V lost 6 bases to trimming and J lost 4 bases; unmatched junction nucleotides: 3. Germline V gene data show CDR1 as DFQATT and CDR2 as SNEGSKA (reference sequence). CDR3 DNA: TGCAGTGCCCCCAGGGGGTACAATGAGCAGTTCTTC. Translation: CSAPRGYNEQFF.

The chain recombines TRBV7-3 with TRBJ2-1; 10 bases fit TRBD2. Germline V CDR1 and CDR2: SGHTA, FQGTGA. CDR3 length equals 15 residues. The V segment lost 1 base and the J segment 8 bases; nucleotides outside the gene matches: 5. The CDR3 protein is CASSLRLAGADEQFF. For the CDR3, the DNA is TGTGCCAGCAGCTTAAGGCTAGCGGGAGCCGATGAGCAGTTCTTC.

Many counts were recorded for this clonotype. The rearrangement uses TRBV5-1 and TRBJ2-7; TRBD2 agrees at 7 bases. The trim removed 4 bases at V and 2 bases at J, leaving 9 bases unmatched. The CDR3 has 15 residues. The germline V gene has CDR1 SGHRS and CDR2 YFSETQ. The CDR3 DNA reads as TGCGCCAGCAGCGAGGAAGCGGGGAGGGCCTACGAGCAGTACTTC. Translation gives CASSEEAGRAYEQYF.

This clonotype came up many times. This sequence joins TRBV6-5 and TRBJ2-1; 13 bases are a match to TRBD2. Trimming removed 7 bases from V and 8 bases from J; junction bases left unmatched: 8. CDR1 and CDR2 (germline): MNHEY, SVGAGI. The CDR3 consists of 15 residues. DNA of the CDR3: TGTGCCAGCAATAAACTAGCGGGAGGGCCCGATGAGCAGTTCTTC. Encoded protein: CASNKLAGGPDEQFF.

The chain is built from TRBV28 and TRBJ1-1, with no clear D. The CDR3 runs 14 residues. With 5 bases removed from V and 1 base from J, the gap between germline ends came to 11 bases. Germline-derived CDR1 and CDR2 are MDHEN and SYDVKM. CDR3 region: CASSPQYGNTEAFF. DNA of the CDR3: TGTGCCAGCAGTCCACAGTACGGGAACACTGAAGCTTTCTTT.